Below, 26 T cell receptor beta chains from the same sample are listed, as sequenced in a study of T cell clonality in common variable immunodeficiency. The table came from immunoSEQ multiplex PCR; TCRdb's copy has only in-frame clones and leaves some out. The table records roughly 48,000 clones without singletons, the ten largest covering around 3.2%. The sequenced material came from peripheral blood mononuclear cells. These receptors were obtained from a person aged 18-69 years in good health.

This clone was seen many times. The CDR3 extends 3 residues past the end of the read, so its final part is completed from the germline J gene. The rearrangement joins TRBV6-1 to TRBJ1-3; D remains unclear. The CDR3 covers 14 residues. Germline V gene lookup returns CDR1 MNHNS and CDR2 SASEGT. V was cut by 3 bases and J by 0 bases, with 6 bases left in between. CDR3 in amino acids: CASSDQSSGNTIYF. The covered CDR3 bases are TGTGCCAGCAGTGACCAGAGCTCTGGAAACACC.

The sample holds many counts of this clone. The read finishes 3 residues shy of the CDR3 end, and the germline J gene is used to complete it. The chain is built from TRBV20-1 and TRBJ2-7; D is perhaps TRBD1 (7 bases). This CDR3 is 16 amino acids long. The germline V and J ends were trimmed by 1 base and 3 bases, with 19 bases remaining between them. CDR1 and CDR2 from the germline V gene are DFQATT and SNEGSKA (reference sequence). CDR3 in amino acids: CSARGFDRAGFYEQYF. CDR3 DNA (partial): TGCAGTGCTAGAGGGTTTGACAGGGCGGGGTTCTACGAG.

This clone was recorded a few times. Coverage ceases 3 residues before the CDR3 finishes, and the germline J gene fills in the end. The V gene is TRBV20-1, the J gene TRBJ2-7; no clear D. The V end lost 3 bases, the J end lost 0 bases, and 6 bases lay between the germline ends. CDR3 length: 12 amino acids. Germline CDR1 and CDR2: DFQATT and SNEGSKA (reference sequence). CDR3: CSASWASYEQYF. The part of the CDR3 DNA that was read is TGCAGTGCTAGTTGGGCCTCCTACGAG.

This clone has at least ten counts. The CDR3 end falls 3 residues outside the read, so it is completed with the germline J gene. The gene calls are TRBV20-1 and TRBJ2-7; 7 bases are shared with TRBD2. The CDR3 is made up of 13 amino acids. Per the germline V gene, CDR1 is DFQATT and CDR2 is SNEGSKA (reference sequence). Unmatched junction bases numbered 2, after V lost 1 base and J lost 2 bases. CDR3 DNA (partial): TGCAGTGCTAGAGTAAGCGGGACCTACGAG. Encoded protein: CSARVSGTYE. The entire CDR3 reads CSARVSGTYEQYF.

This clone was counted at least ten times. The CDR3 end is not reached by the read, which stops 3 residues before it; the germline J gene fills it in. The V gene is TRBV5-6, the J gene TRBJ2-2, with D perhaps TRBD1 (6 bases). V was shortened by 1 base and J by 6 bases, with 13 bases between the two germline ends. Germline V gene lookup returns CDR1 SGHDT and CDR2 YYEEEE. The CDR3 extends over 15 amino acids. Partial CDR3 DNA: TGTGCCAGCAGCTTGTGGGGGCGGCCGTCCGGGGAG. It codes for CASSLWGRPSGE. The whole CDR3 sequence is CASSLWGRPSGELFF.

The table lists this clone with many counts. The CDR3 end lies 3 residues beyond the end of the read and is filled in from the germline J gene. This chain links TRBV20-1 with TRBJ2-3, with TRBD2 matching over 10 bases. The CDR3 is 14 residues long. Unmatched junction bases numbered 4, after V lost 6 bases and J lost 1 base. Germline CDR1 and CDR2: DFQATT and SNEGSKA (reference sequence). The CDR3: CSASLAGGTDTQYF. The part of the CDR3 DNA that was read is TGCAGTGCATCGCTAGCGGGGGGCACAGATACG.

With respect to this clone: The sequence runs out 3 residues before the end of the CDR3; the remainder is reconstructed from the germline J gene. V is TRBV18 and J is TRBJ1-2; TRBD1 might be the D (5 bases). There are 18 residues in the CDR3. From germline, CDR1 is KGHSH and CDR2 LQKENI. The CDR3 sequence is CASSPTEGLAGAYNDYTF. CDR3 DNA, as far as it was read: TGTGCCAGCTCACCGACAGAGGGACTAGCGGGAGCCTACAATGAC.

This clone appeared many times. The read terminates 3 residues before the CDR3 end, so the remaining end is supplied by the germline J gene. The V call is TRBV5-5, the J call TRBJ2-7, with 8 positions matching TRBD1. The CDR3 extends over 13 amino acids. V lost 4 bases, J lost 5 bases, and 5 bases stayed unmatched. Germline lookup yields CDR1 SGHKS and CDR2 YYEKEE (reference sequence). The DNA read from the CDR3 is TGTGCCAGCAGCGGACAGGGTAGAGACGAG. This gives the protein CASSGQGRDE. The CDR3, in full, reads CASSGQGRDEQYF.

The sample holds many counts of this clone. The CDR3 spells CSAADPLAGETQYF. CDR3 DNA (partial): TGCAGTGCTGCCGACCCACTGGCAGGAGAGACC. This chain connects TRBV20-1 to TRBJ2-5; D unclear. The CDR3 goes on 3 residues after the read ends, and that part is filled in from the germline J gene. Trimming removed 5 bases at V and 4 bases at J, with 17 bases between. Germline V CDR1 and CDR2: DFQATT, SNEGSKA (reference sequence). The CDR3 is made up of 14 amino acids.

In its sample, this clone was seen many times. The read gets to within 3 residues of the CDR3 end, and the germline J gene fills in the rest. The chain combines TRBV5-1 with TRBJ1-1, with 8 bases aligning to TRBD1. The CDR3 spans 13 residues. V was clipped by 6 bases and J by 3 bases; unmatched bases: 4. Germline loops: CDR1 SGHRS, CDR2 YFSETQ. The CDR3 protein is CASKTGEDTEAFF. CDR3 DNA, as far as it was read: TGCGCCAGCAAGACAGGGGAGGACACTGAA.

This clone was recorded at least ten times. The sequence runs out 3 residues before the end of the CDR3; the remainder is reconstructed from the germline J gene. The rearrangement uses TRBV29-1 and TRBJ1-1; TRBD1 is a possible D gene (6 bases). Per the germline V gene, CDR1 is SQVTM and CDR2 is ANQGSEA. V was pared by 6 bases and J by 0 bases, with 11 bases between. This CDR3 comprises 13 residues. The sequenced CDR3 bases are TGCAGCGTGAAAGACAGGATGAACACTGAA. Translation: CSVKDRMNTE. The entire CDR3 sequence reads CSVKDRMNTEAFF.

This clone showed up many times. With the read ending 3 residues before the CDR3 end, the germline J gene is used to fill in that end. The J gene is TRBJ2-3, the V gene TRBV6-4; D is possibly TRBD2 (5 bases). The germline CDR1 and CDR2 sequences are MRHNA and SNTAGT. The CDR3 consists of 15 residues. Trimming left V 0 bases short and J 2 bases short, with 9 bases between. CDR3 loop: CASSDSVAPTDTQYF. The CDR3 bases that were read are TGTGCCAGCAGTGACTCGGTAGCGCCCACAGATACG.

This clone was recorded at least ten times. The missing CDR3 end, 3 residues past where the read stops, is filled in from the germline J gene. The genes are TRBV5-1 and TRBJ1-6, with no clear D. CDR1 and CDR2 (germline): SGHRS, YFSETQ. The CDR3 has 17 amino acids. V was cut by 1 base and J by 1 base, with 12 bases left in between. The DNA read from the CDR3 is TGCGCCAGCAGCTTGAGGAACAGCGGGTCCTATAATTCACCC. Translating gives CASSLRNSGSYNSP. The whole CDR3 region reads CASSLRNSGSYNSPLHF. The whole variable domain, filled in from reference TRBV5-1 and TRBJ1-6, reads KAGVTQTPRYLIKTRGQQVTLSCSPISGHRSVSWYQQTPGQGLQFLFEYFSETQRNKGNFPGRFSGRQFSNSRSEMNVSTLELGDSALYLCASSLRNSGSYNSPLHFGNGTRLTVT.

This clone was seen repeatedly, ten times or more. The read terminates 3 residues ahead of where the CDR3 ends, so the germline J gene completes it. This chain joins TRBV7-8 and TRBJ2-7; perhaps TRBD2 as D (5 bases). The CDR3 totals 14 residues. CDR1 is SGHVS and CDR2 is FQNEAQ in the germline V gene. The V end lost 1 base, the J end lost 6 bases, and 13 bases lay between the germline ends. The CDR3 reads CASSLDSSSREQYF. CDR3 DNA (partial): TGTGCCAGCAGCTTAGACTCTAGCAGTCGCGAG.

This clone appeared many times. The CDR3 goes on 3 residues after the read ends, and that part is filled in from the germline J gene. The chain links TRBV6-1 to TRBJ2-1; possibly TRBD2 for D (6 bases). CDR1 is MNHNS, CDR2 SASEGT, per germline. Trimming removed 1 base from V and 8 bases from J, with 15 bases in between. The CDR3 totals 15 residues. The CDR3 spells CASSEGLARIHEQFF. The sequenced CDR3 bases are TGTGCCAGCAGTGAAGGGCTAGCGAGGATCCATGAG.

The table lists this clone with many counts. Read sequence stops 3 residues before the CDR3 end, and the germline J gene provides the missing end. This sequence joins TRBV19 and TRBJ2-5; perhaps TRBD2 as D (5 bases). Per the germline V gene, CDR1 is LNHDA and CDR2 is SQIVND (reference sequence). Trimming left V 7 bases short and J 4 bases short, with 19 bases between. The CDR3 length is 15 residues. The CDR3 loop is CASTAGETFGETQYF. The sequenced CDR3 bases are TGTGCCAGTACCGCCGGGGAGACCTTCGGAGAGACC. Filled out from reference TRBV19 and TRBJ2-5, the complete variable domain reads DGGITQSPKYLFRKEGQNVTLSCEQNLNHDAMYWYRQDPGQGLRLIYYSQIVNDFQKGDIAEGYSVSREKKESFPLTVTSAQKNPTAFYLCASTAGETFGETQYFGPGTRLLVL.

This clone was detected ten times or more. The read gets to within 3 residues of the CDR3 end, and the germline J gene fills in the rest. The J gene is TRBJ2-1, the V gene TRBV29-1, with 9 nucleotides matching TRBD2. CDR3 length: 16 amino acids. Losses at the gene ends were 7 bases for V and 0 bases for J; bases not matched to a gene: 10. CDR1 and CDR2 from the germline V gene are SQVTM and ANQGSEA. The CDR3: CSARGLAGSSYNEQFF. Partial CDR3 DNA: TGCAGCGCAAGGGGGCTAGCGGGATCCTCCTACAATGAG.

At least ten counts were recorded for this clone. The CDR3 sequence is CASSLGLAGVNEQFF. CDR3 DNA (partial): TGTGCCAGCAGCCTGGGACTAGCGGGAGTCAATGAG. This chain uses TRBV6-4 with TRBJ2-1; 14 bases agree with TRBD2. The CDR3 goes on 3 residues after the read ends, and that part is filled in from the germline J gene. The CDR3 is made up of 15 amino acids. V was clipped by 6 bases and J by 6 bases; unmatched bases: 4. Germline V gives CDR1 MRHNA, CDR2 SNTAGT.

This clone appeared many times. The read ends 3 residues shy of where the CDR3 ends; the end is completed using the germline J gene. V gene TRBV12-3 or TRBV12-4 combines with J gene TRBJ1-1; 7 nucleotides align to TRBD1. J was trimmed by 7 bases and V by 5 bases; bases with no gene match: 4. The CDR3 runs 12 residues. The sequenced part of the CDR3 DNA is TGTGCCAGCAGTGAACAGGGGTTTGAA. Amino acids: CASSEQGFE. In full, the CDR3 is CASSEQGFEAFF.

This clone was counted only a few times. Read sequence stops 3 residues before the CDR3 end, and the germline J gene provides the missing end. V gene TRBV18 combines with J gene TRBJ1-1; D gene uncertain. Germline-derived CDR1 and CDR2 are KGHSH and LQKENI. The CDR3 length is 14 residues. V lost 4 bases to trimming and J lost 0 bases, with 9 bases between them. CDR3 sequence reads: CASSRTTLNTEAFF. CDR3 DNA, as far as it was read: TGTGCCAGCTCACGCACCACACTGAACACTGAA.

In its sample, this clone was seen many times. The read ends 3 residues before the CDR3 terminus; that terminus is restored from the germline J gene. The chain uses TRBV29-1 and TRBJ2-2, with D maybe TRBD2 (6 bases). From germline, CDR1 is SQVTM and CDR2 ANQGSEA. V lost 3 bases and J 1 base, leaving 9 bases between the germline ends. This CDR3 region has 14 residues. Incomplete CDR3 DNA: TGCAGCGTTGATCGGGGGATGAACACCGGGGAG. This sequence encodes CSVDRGMNTGE. The CDR3 in its entirety is CSVDRGMNTGELFF.

This clone has ten or more counts. The read ends 3 residues shy of where the CDR3 ends; the end is completed using the germline J gene. The genes are TRBV2 and TRBJ2-1; 10 nucleotides line up with TRBD1. CDR3 length equals 17 residues. CDR1 and CDR2 from the germline V gene are SNHLY and FYNNEI. With V trimmed by 4 bases and J by 7 bases, 13 bases remained unmatched. Here the CDR3 reads CASSGTGGYGSGNEQFF. The covered CDR3 bases are TGTGCCAGCAGTGGGACAGGGGGTTACGGTAGCGGGAATGAG.

This clone was seen many times. From the germline J gene comes the end of the CDR3, since the read stops 3 residues before it. The rearrangement uses TRBV6-1 and TRBJ2-5; 12 bases are a match to TRBD2. J gave up 4 bases and V 2 bases, and 8 bases lay outside the gene matches. This CDR3 has 17 residues. Germline lookup yields CDR1 MNHNS and CDR2 SASEGT. The CDR3 sequence: CASSEILAGGPRETQYF. The DNA read from the CDR3 is TGTGCCAGCAGTGAAATTCTAGCGGGAGGGCCTCGAGAGACC.

On this clone itself: A read error may be the cause here, since a much bigger clone is one base away. The sequence runs out 3 residues before the end of the CDR3; the remainder is reconstructed from the germline J gene. Other nucleotide sequences in the sample specify the same CDR3. The J gene is TRBJ2-7, the V gene TRBV10-1; D might be TRBD2 (5 bases). Trimming shortened V by 6 bases and J by 6 bases, and 12 bases separated the two germline ends. Germline lookup yields CDR1 WNHNN and CDR2 SYGVQD (reference sequence). This CDR3 is 12 amino acids long. CDR3 bases read: TGCGCCAGCAGGGGCACTAGTATCGAG. This codes for CASRGTSIE. From start to end, the CDR3 is CASRGTSIEQYF.

This clone was counted ten times or more. The read terminates 3 residues before the CDR3 end, so the remaining end is supplied by the germline J gene. The J gene is TRBJ1-5, the V gene TRBV30; TRBD1 matches at 11 bases. The ends lost 3 bases at V and 6 bases at J; junction bases unmatched: 4. CDR1 and CDR2 (germline): GTSNPN, SVGIG (reference sequence). This CDR3 contains 14 residues. Here the CDR3 reads CAWRDRGPTQPQHF. The covered CDR3 bases are TGTGCCTGGAGGGACAGGGGGCCCACTCAGCCC.

This clone was counted many times. The CDR3 is CASTHRGDQETQYF. The sequenced CDR3 bases are TGTGCCAGCACACACAGGGGGGATCAAGAGACC. The gene calls are TRBV11-2 and TRBJ2-5, with 8 bases identical to TRBD1. From the germline J gene comes the end of the CDR3, since the read stops 3 residues before it. Germline CDR1 and CDR2: SGHAT and FQNNGV. Unmatched junction bases numbered 6, after V lost 7 bases and J lost 2 bases. This CDR3 has 14 residues.